This entry lists 13 T cell receptor beta chains sequenced from one sample in a study of metastatic and nonmetastatic thyroid tumors. TCRdb reprocessed the PCR reads via MiXCR. The table includes 20,000 or so clones, about 11% detected once. All patients reached thyroid surgery having received no treatment beforehand. The sample taken for sequencing was blood. The source of these receptors is a female donor with papillary thyroid cancer or a benign thyroid nodule (not recorded which). Some clones in this sample may be carry-over from other donors' samples.

This clone was recorded at least ten times. The chain couples TRBV7-9 to TRBJ2-5; 7 bases are a match to TRBD2. Germline CDR1 reads SEHNR; CDR2 reads FQNEAQ (reference sequence). CDR3 size: 12 residues. J gave up 5 bases and V 8 bases, and 5 bases lay outside the gene matches. CDR3 DNA sequence: TGTGCCAGCCAGCTGGGGGGGGAGACCCAGTACTTC. As protein: CASQLGGETQYF.

The gene calls are TRBV6-9 and TRBJ2-2, with D hard to call. This CDR3 spans 12 amino acids. Germline V gives CDR1 MNHGY, CDR2 SVAAGI. V was shortened by 3 bases and J by 15 bases, with 14 bases between the two germline ends. CDR3 DNA: TGTGCCAGCAGTTACGGCACCGGCGAGTTGTTTTTT. Translated, it gives CASSYGTGELFF.

This clone was detected ten times or more. The identical CDR3 is also encoded by other nucleotide sequences in the sample. This chain joins TRBV3-1 and TRBJ2-1; 9 nucleotides line up with TRBD2. Looked up from germline, CDR1 is LGHDT and CDR2 is YNNKEL (reference sequence). V dropped 4 bases and J dropped 5; count of bases not matched to a gene: 6. The length of the CDR3 is 15 residues. The CDR3 nucleotides read TGTGCCAGCAGCCTCGGGACTAGCCGGAACAATGAGCAGTTCTTC. Protein: CASSLGTSRNNEQFF.

Ten or more counts support this clone. The V gene is TRBV2, the J gene TRBJ2-2; no clear D. CDR1 and CDR2 from the germline V gene are SNHLY and FYNNEI. This CDR3 region has 14 residues. The V and J ends lost 8 bases and 1 base respectively, with 11 bases between them. The CDR3 nucleotides read TGTGCCAGCCTTTATAGCCGGAACACCGGGGAGCTGTTTTTT. Amino acids: CASLYSRNTGELFF.

This clone was recorded at least ten times. V gene TRBV24-1 combines with J gene TRBJ2-5, with TRBD1 matching over 9 bases. The CDR3 is 12 amino acids. Germline CDR1 is KGHDR and CDR2 is SFDVKD. J was trimmed by 4 bases and V by 11 bases; bases with no gene match: 4. The CDR3 region has the DNA TGTGCCAACAGACAGGGGGGAGAGACCCAGTACTTC. This gives the protein CANRQGGETQYF.

This clone was observed at least ten times. The J gene is TRBJ2-7, the V gene TRBV2; weak D call: TRBD2 (5 bases). The CDR3 extends over 12 amino acids. The V gene's germline CDR1 is SNHLY and CDR2 FYNNEI. Trimming removed 0 bases at V and 12 bases at J, with 12 bases between. As DNA, the CDR3 is TGTGCCAGCAGTGAAGCGAACCGGGATGCGTACTTC. Its translation: CASSEANRDAYF.

By its share, this clone is medium-sized. The V gene is TRBV27, the J gene TRBJ2-7, with TRBD2 as a possible D gene (7 bases). The CDR3 length is 14 residues. V dropped 3 bases and J dropped 5 bases, with 14 bases sitting between them. Germline CDR1 MNHEY, CDR2 SMNVEV (reference sequence). CDR3 sequence (DNA): TGTGCCAGCAGTTTCCTTAGGGGGGGGAACGAGCAGTACTTC. This codes for CASSFLRGGNEQYF.

This clone was seen ten or more times. This chain joins TRBV11-2 and TRBJ1-5; D is unclear. V shed 5 bases and J shed 3 bases, with 26 bases lying between them. The CDR3 is 19 amino acids. The germline V gene encodes CDR1 SGHAT and CDR2 FQNNGV. The CDR3 is CASSRDRLTKVGPNQPQHF. CDR3 nucleotide sequence: TGTGCCAGCAGCCGAGACCGCCTAACGAAGGTTGGACCCAATCAGCCCCAGCATTTT.

As to this clone: A much larger clone is a single base away; this may be a read error. The gene calls are TRBV20-1 and TRBJ1-5, with D perhaps TRBD1 (5 bases). The CDR3 extends over 16 amino acids. V was shortened by 0 bases and J by 5 bases, with 17 bases between the two germline ends. From germline, CDR1 is DFQATT and CDR2 SNEGSKA (reference sequence). The CDR3 DNA follows: TGCAGTGCTAGAGAGGGCCTTGGGGGGTGGTATCAGCCCCAGCATTTT. It translates to CSAREGLGGWYQPQHF.

This chain links TRBV20-1 with TRBJ2-5, with 8 nucleotides matching TRBD2. Germline V gives CDR1 DFQATT, CDR2 SNEGSKA (reference sequence). The CDR3 length is 20 residues. Trimming cost V 0 bases and J 2 bases; bases outside gene matches: 20. CDR3 in DNA: TGCAGTGCTAGAGATGCCTCCGATAGGGTAGCGGGGCCTCTTCAAGAGACCCAGTACTTC. This sequence encodes CSARDASDRVAGPLQETQYF.

By frequency in the sample, this clone is medium-sized (0.01 to 0.1%). The genes are TRBV12-3 or TRBV12-4 and TRBJ1-2; D might be TRBD1 (6 bases). V shed 3 bases and J shed 4 bases, with 12 bases lying between them. This CDR3 region has 14 residues. The CDR3 coding sequence is TGTGCCAGCAGTTTGGGGGCCGGCTTCTATGGCTACACCTTC. Translating it yields CASSLGAGFYGYTF.

This clone was picked up many times. This chain uses TRBV20-1 with TRBJ2-7; 9 bases line up with TRBD2. Germline assignment: CDR1 DFQATT and CDR2 SNEGSKA (reference sequence). The CDR3 is 15 residues long. J was trimmed by 2 bases and V by 3 bases; bases with no gene match: 8. CDR3 in amino acids: CSASELAGEAYEQYF. The CDR3 region has the DNA TGCAGTGCTAGTGAATTAGCGGGGGAAGCCTACGAGCAGTACTTC.

This clone has only a few counts. A much larger clone lies a single base off, so this may be a read error. This CDR3 reads CASSSAGEYEQYF. CDR3 coding DNA: TGTGCCAGCAGTTCGGCAGGGGAATACGAGCAGTACTTC. The chain carries TRBV12-3 or TRBV12-4 and TRBJ2-7, with D perhaps matching TRBD1 (6 bases). Trimming cost V 4 bases and J 4 bases, with 11 bases left between them. The CDR3 length is 13 residues.